This entry describes one T cell receptor beta chain. Its antigen is not known. As to treatment: around 19 received Ad26.COV2.S at low or high dose, single or two shots; roughly 5 received placebo; per-sample allocation not given. Day 63 after the first vaccine or placebo injection was the time point for sampling. An adult donor aged 18-55 years was enrolled in Boston. An Ad26 vector expressing Wuhan-strain SARS-CoV-2 spike constituted the vaccine. V gave up 2 bases and J gave up 8 bases, with 18 bases separating them. Looked up from germline, CDR1 is KGHSY and CDR2 is FQNENV. CDR3 length: 15 residues. This record comes from a study of Ad26.COV2.S vaccination and SARS-CoV-2 variants. Study overall: Donor got 5x10^10 or 1x10^11 viral particles of Ad26.COV2.S.

The study, taken as a whole, reports: Vaccine recipients and placebo recipients showed similar non-spike TCR breadth.

Some clones are missing from TCRdb's copy, which holds only in-frame ones; the method was immunoSEQ multiplex PCR. The sample has roughly 400,000 clones; around nine tenths are singletons. Sequencing used peripheral blood, obtained in a trial of Ad26.COV2.S vaccine versus placebo. This clonotype was obtained from a person aged 18-65 years who received the Ad26.COV2.S COVID-19 vaccine or a placebo. J is TRBJ1-1 and V is TRBV16; possibly TRBD1 for D (6 bases). The CDR3 nucleotides are TGTGCCAGCAGCCAACCTTACGGACAGACTTCCGAAGCTTTCTTT. This encodes CASSQPYGQTSEAFF.